This passage covers 25 T cell receptor beta chains from one sample sequenced in a study of blood T cell repertoires in COVID-19. The table came from immunoSEQ multiplex PCR; TCRdb's copy has only in-frame clones and leaves some out. The profile covers approximately 120,000 clones, with 84% appearing a single time and about 13% taken by the ten largest. The sample consisted of peripheral blood. Receptors originate from a human donor in a cohort sampled during active COVID-19.

This chain links TRBV5-4 with TRBJ2-5; 9 bases are a match to TRBD2. The germline gives CDR1 SGHNT, CDR2 YYREEE (reference sequence). The V gene end was trimmed by 0 bases and the J gene end by 10 bases; junction bases not matched to a gene: 19. This CDR3 region has 18 residues. The CDR3 region has the DNA TGTGCCAGCAGCTTGGCCGTAGGTAGCGGGGGCCGGGGAATGAGCCAGTACTTC. It specifies CASSLAVGSGGRGMSQYF.

The CDR3 nucleotides read TGTGCCAGTAGTTCTAGCGGGGGGGCCGGGTTAAATGAGCAGTTCTTC. Protein product: CASSSSGGAGLNEQFF. The V call is TRBV19, the J call TRBJ2-1; TRBD2 agrees at 12 bases. J was trimmed by 7 bases and V by 5 bases; bases with no gene match: 9. Germline CDR1 LNHDA, CDR2 SQIVND (reference sequence). CDR3 size: 16 residues. The entire variable domain, with the rest obtained from reference TRBV19 and TRBJ2-1, is as follows: DGGITQSPKYLFRKEGQNVTLSCEQNLNHDAMYWYRQDPGQGLRLIYYSQIVNDFQKGDIAEGYSVSREKKESFPLTVTSAQKNPTAFYLCASSSSGGAGLNEQFFGPGTRLTVL.

J is TRBJ2-2 and V is TRBV2; no firm D call. The CDR3 has 13 amino acids. Per germline, CDR1 SNHLY and CDR2 FYNNEI. V gave up 6 bases and J gave up 4 bases, with 9 bases separating them. CDR3 residues: CASRLESTGELFF. CDR3 nucleotides: TGTGCCAGCAGGTTGGAGAGCACCGGGGAGCTGTTTTTT.

The CDR3 is CASSAGPQAEQYF. The CDR3 coding sequence is TGTGCCAGCAGCGCGGGACCCCAAGCCGAGCAGTACTTC. The gene calls are TRBV5-5 and TRBJ2-7, with D possibly TRBD2 on 6 matching bases. The CDR3 is 13 residues long. Germline CDR1 SGHKS, CDR2 YYEKEE (reference sequence). V lost 4 bases and J 6 bases, leaving 14 bases between the germline ends. The variable domain in full, with the rest retrieved from reference TRBV5-5 and TRBJ2-7, is DAGVTQSPTHLIKTRGQQVTLRCSPISGHKSVSWYQQVLGQGPQFIFQYYEKEERGRGNFPDRFSARQFPNYSSELNVNALLLGDSALYLCASSAGPQAEQYFGPGTRLTVT.

V gene TRBV7-9 combines with J gene TRBJ1-1, with a tentative D call TRBD1 (5 bases). CDR3 length: 14 residues. CDR1 and CDR2 (germline): SEHNR, FQNEAQ (reference sequence). V shed 5 bases and J shed 1 base, with 11 bases lying between them. The CDR3: CASSKSTGNTEAFF. CDR3 in DNA: TGTGCCAGCAGCAAATCCACAGGGAACACTGAAGCTTTCTTT.

The chain joins TRBV12-3 or TRBV12-4 to TRBJ1-1, with D unclear. V lost 1 base and J lost 8, with 11 bases in between. CDR3 length: 13 amino acids. The chain's CDR3 is CASSLGHLGEAFF. DNA of the CDR3: TGTGCCAGCAGTTTAGGACACCTTGGGGAAGCTTTCTTT.

The V and J genes are TRBV19 and TRBJ2-3; 10 nucleotides line up with TRBD1. Germline CDR1 and CDR2: LNHDA and SQIVND (reference sequence). V was pared by 9 bases and J by 1 base, with 4 bases of the junction left unmatched. The CDR3 is made up of 14 amino acids. DNA of the CDR3: TGTGCCAGCTCCGGGACAGGGGGCACAGATACGCAGTATTTT. Protein product: CASSGTGGTDTQYF.

The rearrangement uses TRBV5-1 and TRBJ2-3; 8 nucleotides align to TRBD2. The CDR3 contains 18 residues. The V gene's germline CDR1 is SGHRS and CDR2 YFSETQ. Trimming took 0 bases from V and 2 from J; bases not matched to a gene: 11. DNA for the CDR3: TGCGCCAGCAGCTTGGGTTCTGCCGGCGGGGGGAACACAGATACGCAGTATTTT. It codes for CASSLGSAGGGNTDTQYF.

This clone was picked up a small number of times. The genes are TRBV5-1 and TRBJ2-5, with 9 positions matching TRBD1. The CDR3 spans 14 residues. With 4 bases clipped from V and 6 bases from J, the junction kept 7 bases outside the gene matches. Germline lookup yields CDR1 SGHRS and CDR2 YFSETQ. CDR3 nucleotide sequence: TGCGCCAGCAGCCTCCTGACAGGGGGAAAGACCCAGTACTTC. This sequence encodes CASSLLTGGKTQYF.

The chain joins TRBV21-1 to TRBJ1-5; the D call TRBD1 from the table was never checked on the DNA. TRBV21-1 is given as a pseudogene. CDR3 size: 17 residues. The CDR3 region has the DNA TGTGCCAGGGGCCACAGGGGGAAGGGTTATAGCAATCAGCCCCAGCATTTT. The encoded protein is CARGHRGKGYSNQPQHF.

This clone showed up just once. The V and J genes are TRBV6-5 and TRBJ1-4; D is unclear. The germline V and J ends were trimmed by 6 bases and 0 bases, with 11 bases remaining between them. Germline lookup yields CDR1 MNHEY and CDR2 SVGAGI. This CDR3 comprises 15 residues. CDR3: CASSLDGATNEKLFF. The CDR3 coding sequence is TGTGCCAGCAGCCTCGACGGAGCAACTAATGAAAAACTGTTTTTT.

The V call is TRBV5-1, the J call TRBJ1-1; 9 bases match TRBD1. Germline lookup yields CDR1 SGHRS and CDR2 YFSETQ. V dropped 5 bases and J dropped 5; count of bases not matched to a gene: 10. The CDR3 runs to 15 residues. The CDR3 reads CASSFPDRGGTEAFF. CDR3 bases: TGCGCCAGCAGTTTCCCCGACAGGGGGGGAACTGAAGCTTTCTTT.

The CDR3 loop reads CASRASTNTGELFF. The CDR3, as DNA: TGCGCCAGCAGGGCAAGTACGAACACCGGGGAGCTGTTTTTT. The gene calls are TRBV5-1 and TRBJ2-2, with D hard to call. Germline V gene sequence: CDR1 SGHRS, CDR2 YFSETQ. The CDR3 has 14 residues. Trimming removed 5 bases from V and 0 bases from J, with 8 bases in between.

The chain employs TRBV12-3 or TRBV12-4 and TRBJ1-5; D is unclear. CDR3 length: 12 amino acids. The ends were cut back, 3 bases at V and 6 bases at J, with 6 bases in the middle. The CDR3 nucleotides read TGTGCCAGCAGTTTTGGAGGTCAGCCCCAGCATTTT. Its protein is CASSFGGQPQHF.

The V gene is TRBV12-3 or TRBV12-4, the J gene TRBJ1-2; tentative D call: TRBD1 (6 bases). The CDR3 is 12 amino acids. Trimming removed 4 bases at V and 7 bases at J, with 10 bases between. DNA for the CDR3: TGTGCCAGCAGTTCAGGACAGCGTGGCTACACCTTC. It codes for CASSSGQRGYTF.

V is TRBV7-2 and J is TRBJ1-3; D is unresolved. Germline assignment: CDR1 SGHTA and CDR2 FQGNSA. This CDR3 region has 15 residues. Trimming took off 1 base at V and 0 bases at J, with 7 bases between the two ends. The CDR3 DNA reads TGTGCCAGCAGCTTAGTAGAGGCCTCTGGAAACACCATATATTTT. Its translation is CASSLVEASGNTIYF.

This clone was seen a few times. The chain carries TRBV4-2 and TRBJ1-2; 8 nucleotides align to TRBD1. This CDR3 has 15 amino acids. Germline V CDR1 and CDR2: LGHNA, YNFKEQ. The V and J ends lost 0 bases and 5 bases, in that order; junction bases with no gene match: 5. CDR3 in DNA: TGTGCCAGCAGCCAAGATCCGGGACAGGTATATGGCTACACCTTC. Protein: CASSQDPGQVYGYTF.

In its sample, this clone was seen a few times. The chain combines TRBV12-3 or TRBV12-4 with TRBJ2-1; a weak D match, TRBD2 (6 bases). V was pared by 6 bases and J by 6 bases, with 12 bases between. The CDR3 extends over 13 amino acids. In DNA, the CDR3 is TGTGCCAGCAGCTTCGGGACTGTCAATGAGCAGTTCTTC. Amino acid sequence: CASSFGTVNEQFF.

The V and J genes are TRBV5-6 and TRBJ1-5; the match to TRBD1 covers 7 bases. With V trimmed by 4 bases and J by 6 bases, 4 bases remained unmatched. In germline, CDR1 is SGHDT, CDR2 YYEEEE. This CDR3 spans 13 amino acids. CDR3 nucleotides: TGTGCCAGCAGCGTCACAGGGGTTCAGCCCCAGCATTTT. Translated: CASSVTGVQPQHF.

This chain uses TRBV27 with TRBJ2-3, with D perhaps TRBD1 (6 bases). Trimming took off 7 bases at V and 10 bases at J, with 21 bases between the two ends. CDR1 and CDR2 from the germline V gene are MNHEY and SMNVEV (reference sequence). The CDR3 runs to 14 residues. CDR3 residues: CASTPGPDSGAQYF. CDR3 in DNA: TGTGCCAGCACCCCCGGGCCAGACTCAGGGGCGCAGTATTTT.

In its sample, this clone was seen once. The chain employs TRBV18 and TRBJ2-6; 8 bases are a match to TRBD1. With V trimmed by 6 bases and J by 4 bases, 8 bases remained unmatched. Germline CDR1 KGHSH, CDR2 LQKENI. The CDR3 loop spans 16 amino acids. Here the CDR3 DNA reads TGTGCCAGCTCCCAACTGGGACAGGCGGGGGCCAACGTCCTGACTTTC. It translates to CASSQLGQAGANVLTF.

The chain combines TRBV3-1 (or the pseudogene TRBV3-2) with TRBJ1-2; the D gene is possibly TRBD1 (6 bases). V shed 4 bases and J shed 3 bases, with 15 bases lying between them. Looked up from germline, CDR1 is LGHDT and CDR2 is YNNKEL (reference sequence). The CDR3 totals 15 residues. In DNA, the CDR3 is TGTGCCAGCAGCCCCCAGACAGGAAGGGACTATGGCTACACCTTC. It specifies CASSPQTGRDYGYTF.

This clone came up a few times. The chain links TRBV4-1 to TRBJ2-2; 8 bases line up with TRBD1. The V segment lost 1 base and the J segment 6 bases; nucleotides outside the gene matches: 7. The CDR3 length is 16 residues. Per the germline V gene, CDR1 is MGHRA and CDR2 is YSYEKL. CDR3 nucleotides: TGCGCCAGCAGCCAAGGGACAGGGAGTCATGCCGGGGAGCTGTTTTTT. It is translated as CASSQGTGSHAGELFF.

The chain couples TRBV7-6 to TRBJ2-3, with 7 bases identical to TRBD1. The J segment lost 2 bases and the V segment lost 1 base, leaving 6 bases of the junction unmatched. Germline assignment: CDR1 SGHVS and CDR2 FNYEAQ. CDR3 length equals 16 residues. The CDR3 DNA reads as TGTGCCAGCAGCTTAGGCCGGGGACAGACCACAGATACGCAGTATTTT. The encoded protein is CASSLGRGQTTDTQYF.

The chain employs TRBV6-5 and TRBJ2-3; weak D call: TRBD2 (6 bases). Trimming removed 2 bases at V and 3 bases at J, with 9 bases between. The CDR3 is 14 residues long. CDR1 MNHEY and CDR2 SVGAGI come from the germline V gene. The CDR3 DNA reads TGTGCCAGCAGTTACAGGAGGGTGACAGATACGCAGTATTTT. Translated: CASSYRRVTDTQYF.